What follows are 32 T cell receptor beta chains derived from one specimen sequenced in a study of tumor-infiltrating lymphocytes in primary liver carcinoma (dated by TCRdb to about 2017). The sequencer listed for this sample is Illumina HiSeq 2500. Using a constant-region primer and ProtoScript II reverse transcriptase, TCRbeta-specific cDNA was reverse-transcribed from around 520 ng total RNA. Three nested multiplex PCR rounds, following a slightly modified ARM-PCR procedure, were used to build the TCRbeta libraries. Multiplex TRBV1-TRBV30 forward primers and a Cbeta reverse primer were used in the first two PCR rounds, each of which was run for around 10 cycles. Clones were called with MiXCR by TCRdb after fastp trimmed the public reads at Q25, and only in-frame beta chains were retained. Identical CDR3 protein sequences are pooled into one entry, listed with their most common genes and DNA. The sample table holds fewer than 250,000 distinct CDR3 sequences, of which around 60% were seen once. Roughly 6.4% of the sample goes to the ten largest clones.

Blood RNA was extracted from unsorted whole blood using TRIzol reagent, and germline DNA was obtained with the DNeasy Blood & Tissue kit. Material: peripheral blood. The receptor set was obtained from a woman in her fifties or sixties with primary liver carcinoma and hepatitis B virus infection.

On this clonotype itself: Being one base from a much bigger clone, this may be a read error. The CDR3 coding sequence is TGTGCCAGCAGCTTGGATGGGTGGGACAGCAACAATGAGCAGTTCTTC. It is translated as CASSLDGWDSNNEQFF. The chain has TRBV5-6 and TRBJ2-1, with 7 bases aligning to TRBD1. This CDR3 has 16 residues. Germline V lookup: CDR1 SGHDT, CDR2 YYEEEE. V lost 0 bases, J lost 5 bases, and 8 bases stayed unmatched.

This clonotype occurred a few times. This chain uses TRBV23-1 with TRBJ2-7; maybe TRBD2 (5 bases). TRBV23-1 is recorded as an ORF, its role being uncertain. Trimming took off 6 bases at V and 0 bases at J, with 18 bases between the two ends. CDR3 length: 16 residues. The CDR3 region has the DNA TGCGCCAGCAGACAAAGAGGACTTTACAGCTCCTACGAGCAGTACTTC. It encodes CASRQRGLYSSYEQYF.

In the case of this clonotype: A much larger clone differs from this one at a single base, so this may be a read error. The rearrangement joins TRBV6-5 to TRBJ2-7; 8 nucleotides line up with TRBD2. This CDR3 comprises 12 residues. Per germline, CDR1 MNHEY and CDR2 SVGAGI. Here the CDR3 DNA reads TGTGTCAGCAGCTCACCTCCGGGGGGGACACAGTTC. Protein: CVSSSPPGGTQF.

Remarks on this clonotype: A much more abundant neighbour one base away suggests this may be a read error. The chain carries TRBV5-4 and TRBJ1-1; no clear D. Trimming removed 6 bases from V and 4 bases from J, with 10 bases in between. CDR1 SGHNT and CDR2 YYREEE come from the germline V gene (reference sequence). This CDR3 spans 12 amino acids. The CDR3 sequence: CASNSSSTEAFF. The CDR3, as DNA: TGTGCCAGCAACTCGAGTAGCACTGAAGCTTTCTTT.

Comments on this clonotype: A much larger clonotype is one base distant, so this may be a read error. V and J are TRBV10-3 and TRBJ2-3; D call uncertain. Germline V CDR1 and CDR2: ENHRY, SYGVKD. The CDR3 is made up of 12 amino acids. For the CDR3, the DNA is TGTACCATAGCAGGTTCCACAGATACGCAGTATTTT. As protein: CTIAGSTDTQYF.

As to this clonotype: The CDR3 does not close with the conserved phenylalanine or tryptophan, likely indicating a read error. For the CDR3, the DNA is TGTGCCAGCAGTTTAGTTACAGGACTATACACAGATACGCAGTATCTT. Its protein is CASSLVTGLYTDTQYL. V usage is TRBV12-3 or TRBV12-4 and J usage is TRBJ2-3; maybe TRBD2 (6 bases). The CDR3 length is 16 residues. Deletions cut 1 base from V and 2 bases from J, with 13 bases between.

V and J are TRBV6-6 and TRBJ2-7; 9 bases agree with TRBD2. V gave up 0 bases and J gave up 12 bases; unmatched junction bases: 24. CDR3 length equals 19 residues. CDR1 and CDR2 from the germline V gene are MNHNY and SVGAGI (reference sequence). The CDR3 protein is CASSYSTSLPSGVSYELYF. CDR3 sequence (DNA): TGTGCCAGCAGTTACTCTACCTCCCTCCCTAGCGGGGTCTCCTACGAACTGTACTTC.

Ten or more counts support this clonotype. The chain has TRBV11-3 and TRBJ2-2; D is uncertain. Per the germline V gene, CDR1 is SGHNT and CDR2 is YENEEA. V was shortened by 1 base and J by 3 bases, with 3 bases between the two germline ends. This CDR3 region has 13 residues. CDR3: CASSLGDTGELFF. DNA of the CDR3: TGTGCCAGCAGCTTAGGTGACACCGGGGAGCTGTTTTTT.

Concerning this clonotype itself: A much larger clone is a single base away; this may be a read error. Here the CDR3 DNA reads TGTGCCAGCAGCCCCAGGGGCGGGGACTACAATGAGCAGTTCTTC. This gives the protein CASSPRGGDYNEQFF. This chain links TRBV12-3 or TRBV12-4 with TRBJ2-1; either TRBD1 or TRBD2 may fit D (6 bases each). CDR3 length: 15 residues. The V end was cut by 6 bases, the J end by 3 bases, with 15 bases between.

The table lists this clonotype with a few counts. The chain joins TRBV28 to TRBJ2-1; 7 bases map to TRBD2. This CDR3 spans 14 amino acids. J was trimmed by 6 bases and V by 3 bases; bases with no gene match: 5. Germline CDR1 MDHEN, CDR2 SYDVKM. CDR3 amino acids: CASSFLGTTNEQFF. The CDR3 DNA reads as TGTGCCAGCAGTTTTCTCGGGACTACCAATGAGCAGTTCTTC.

Concerning this clonotype itself: Since the CDR3 does not end with the conserved phenylalanine or tryptophan, this likely comes from a read error. The rearrangement links TRBV11-2 to TRBJ2-5; 8 positions match TRBD2. Germline CDR1 reads SGHAT; CDR2 reads FQNNGV. The CDR3 length is 16 residues. CDR3 DNA: TGCGCCAGCAGCCACACATTCGGGGGGGCGCAGGAGACCCAGTACCTC. Its protein is CASSHTFGGAQETQYL.

On this clonotype: A much larger clone lies a single base off, so this may be a read error. The V and J genes are TRBV12-3 or TRBV12-4 and TRBJ2-7; maybe TRBD1 (5 bases). This CDR3 is built from 13 residues. CDR3 in DNA: TGTACCAGCACCCAGGGCCTACAGTACGAGCAGTACTTC. This translates into CTSTQGLQYEQYF.

The V call is TRBV5-1, the J call TRBJ1-5; 9 bases fit TRBD1. CDR1 SGHRS and CDR2 YFSETQ come from the germline V gene. V trimming: 0 bases; J trimming: 6 bases; junction bases outside the gene matches: 10. There are 17 residues in the CDR3. The CDR3 nucleotides read TGCGCCAGCAGCTTGGCCCCCGCAGACAGGGGGAGTCAGCCCCAGCATTTT. This gives the protein CASSLAPADRGSQPQHF.

Details on this clonotype: The junction does not match germline at one end; this may be a read error. J is TRBJ2-7 and V is TRBV11-2; D not resolved. The CDR3 spans 12 residues. CDR1 SGHAT and CDR2 FQNNGV come from the germline V gene. In nucleotides, the CDR3 is TGTGCCATCACCTCCAGGCTGGGCGAGCAGTATTTC. Translated: CAITSRLGEQYF.

To note about this clonotype: At one end the junction does not follow the germline gene, possibly because of a read error. The chain combines TRBV4-1 with TRBJ2-1, with 7 bases aligning to TRBD2. The CDR3 is 18 residues long. CDR1 MGHRA and CDR2 YSYEKL come from the germline V gene. The CDR3 DNA follows: TGCGCCGGCAGCCAACGCAATTCGGGAGGCCCTCTCAACAATGAGCAGTTCTTC. This gives the protein CAGSQRNSGGPLNNEQFF.

This clonotype was picked up many times. V and J are TRBV12-3 or TRBV12-4 and TRBJ2-7; 14 bases are a match to TRBD2. CDR3 length: 17 amino acids. Germline trimming cut 4 bases from V and 2 bases from J; bases unmatched to any gene: 7. The CDR3 sequence is CASSSGLAGGYAYEQYF. The CDR3 nucleotides read TGTGCCAGCAGTTCTGGACTAGCGGGAGGTTACGCCTACGAGCAGTACTTC.

The table lists this clonotype with many counts. The J gene is TRBJ2-3, the V gene TRBV7-8; no reliable D call. The CDR3 runs 14 residues. V lost 5 bases to trimming and J lost 1 base, with 10 bases between them. Per the germline V gene, CDR1 is SGHVS and CDR2 is FQNEAQ. CDR3 sequence (DNA): TGTGCCAGCAGCCGTCTTGGGGGCACAGATACGCAGTATTTT. This encodes CASSRLGGTDTQYF. Complete variable domain (other parts from reference TRBV7-8 and TRBJ2-3): GAGVSQSPRYKVAKRGQDVALRCDPISGHVSLFWYQQALGQGPEFLTYFQNEAQLDKSGLPSDRFFAERPEGSVSTLKIQRTQQEDSAVYLCASSRLGGTDTQYFGPGTRLTVL.

This clonotype showed up many times. The chain combines TRBV6-2 or TRBV6-3 with TRBJ2-7; 8 bases are shared with TRBD1. J gave up 7 bases and V 4 bases, and 6 bases lay outside the gene matches. CDR3 size: 13 residues. The germline V gene has CDR1 MNHEY and CDR2 SVGEGT. The chain's CDR3 is CASSWDRPGEQYF. In DNA form, the CDR3 reads TGTGCCAGCAGTTGGGACAGGCCGGGGGAGCAGTACTTC.

Concerning this clonotype: One end of the junction varies from germline; a read error may be responsible. The genes are TRBV28 and TRBJ1-1; D is unresolved. CDR3 size: 11 residues. The germline V gene has CDR1 MDHEN and CDR2 SYDVKM. CDR3 DNA sequence: TGTGCCAGCAGTTTTTCGGTTGAAGCTTTATTT. This encodes CASSFSVEALF.

About this clonotype: A much more abundant neighbour one base away suggests this may be a read error. The chain recombines TRBV6-5 with TRBJ2-4; TRBD2 aligns across 7 bases. CDR3 length: 15 amino acids. Germline trimming cut 6 bases from V and 3 bases from J; bases unmatched to any gene: 8. Germline V CDR1 and CDR2: MNHEY, SVGAGI. CDR3 nucleotides: TGTGCCAGCAGCACTCGGGGGGTAGTCAAAAACATTCAGTACTTC. Amino acids: CASSTRGVVKNIQYF.

On this clonotype itself: At one of its ends the junction is not consistent with the germline gene, which may arise from a read error. The CDR3 region has the DNA TGTGCCAACAGCCTAGTGTCTAGCGGGGGCAATGAGCAGTTCTTC. Translating it yields CANSLVSSGGNEQFF. The rearrangement joins TRBV11-2 to TRBJ2-1, with TRBD2 identical over 10 bases. Germline assignment: CDR1 SGHAT and CDR2 FQNNGV. This CDR3 region has 15 residues.

V and J are TRBV28 and TRBJ2-7, with a weak D call TRBD1 (6 bases). V lost 6 bases, J lost 7 bases, and 19 bases lay in between. The CDR3 runs to 14 residues. Germline V gene sequence: CDR1 MDHEN, CDR2 SYDVKM. The CDR3 DNA follows: TGTGCCAGCAGCCCAACTACAGGGATGGGAGAGCAGTACTTC. This translates into CASSPTTGMGEQYF.

This clonotype turned up a few times. J is TRBJ2-6 and V is TRBV28, with D possibly TRBD2 on 6 matching bases. Germline V lookup: CDR1 MDHEN, CDR2 SYDVKM. The V gene lost 8 bases and the J gene lost 2 bases, with 19 bases spanning the gap. This CDR3 spans 17 amino acids. The CDR3 nucleotides are TGTGCCAGCCGGGGGTCTTCCTCCTCCCCTGGGGCCAACGTCCTGACTTTC. Translation: CASRGSSSSPGANVLTF.

Worth noting for this clonotype: A junction boundary mismatches the germline segment, possibly from a read error. The gene calls are TRBV4-2 and TRBJ1-5, with 12 bases that match TRBD1. CDR1 is LGHNA, CDR2 YNFKEQ, per germline. This CDR3 contains 18 residues. The DNA for the CDR3 is TGTGCCGGCAGCCAATCCGCAGGGACAGGGGGCTCGGGTCAGCCCCAGCATTTT. Translating gives CAGSQSAGTGGSGQPQHF.

For this clonotype: A read error may explain this, as a much larger clone is one base away. The gene calls are TRBV12-3 or TRBV12-4 and TRBJ2-7, with 7 bases fitting TRBD2. There are 14 residues in the CDR3. Here the CDR3 DNA reads TGTGCCAGCAGTTTGGCGGGAGCCCAACGCGCGCAGTGCTTC. Translated, it gives CASSLAGAQRAQCF.

The rearrangement joins TRBV4-1 to TRBJ2-7, with TRBD1 matching over 10 bases. CDR1 is MGHRA, CDR2 YSYEKL, per germline. The ends lost 5 bases at V and 3 bases at J; junction bases unmatched: 7. The CDR3 extends over 15 amino acids. Here the CDR3 reads CASSYGTGDYYEQYF. The CDR3 DNA reads as TGCGCCAGCAGCTACGGGACAGGGGATTACTACGAGCAGTACTTC.

On this clonotype: Its ends do not fully match the called genes, so a read error is possible. The chain links TRBV5-5 to TRBJ2-7; D remains ambiguous. The germline V gene has CDR1 SGHKS and CDR2 YYEKEE (reference sequence). The CDR3 extends over 13 amino acids. For the CDR3, the DNA is TGTGTCAGCAGCCTAATTCACCAGGACGAGCAGTACTTC. Protein: CVSSLIHQDEQYF.

This clonotype was seen once. The chain uses TRBV29-1 and TRBJ2-7, with D uncertain. With 5 bases removed from V and 5 bases from J, the gap between germline ends came to 16 bases. Germline CDR1 SQVTM, CDR2 ANQGSEA. The CDR3 runs 13 residues. DNA for the CDR3: TGCAGCGTTTCGCCCAGTAGGTTTCACGAGCAGTACTTC. It is translated as CSVSPSRFHEQYF.

This sequence joins TRBV20-1 and TRBJ2-3; 11 nucleotides agree with TRBD2. V lost 6 bases, J lost 2 bases, and 7 bases stayed unmatched. Germline V gene data show CDR1 as DFQATT and CDR2 as SNEGSKA (reference sequence). This CDR3 region has 15 residues. CDR3 loop: CSAQTSGVSTDTQYF. CDR3 sequence (DNA): TGCAGTGCCCAGACTAGCGGGGTCTCCACAGATACGCAGTATTTT.

As for this clonotype: At one boundary the junction diverges from the germline segment, which might be a read error. The V and J genes are TRBV28 and TRBJ2-7, with 7 positions matching TRBD2. Germline V gives CDR1 MDHEN, CDR2 SYDVKM. CDR3 size: 16 residues. The CDR3 region is CVSSSPSGRGTHEQYF. CDR3 nucleotide sequence: TGTGTCAGCAGTTCCCCTAGTGGGAGGGGCACCCACGAGCAGTACTTC.

Notes on this clonotype: Given a much more abundant clone one base away, this may be a read error. This chain uses TRBV6-5 with TRBJ1-2; D might be TRBD1 (6 bases). The CDR3 is 16 residues long. Germline V gives CDR1 MNHEY, CDR2 SVGAGI. In nucleotides, the CDR3 is TGTGCCAGCAGTTCCATTAGGGGGAGGACTAACTATGGCCACACCTTC. Protein product: CASSSIRGRTNYGHTF.

In the case of this clonotype: A much larger clone differs by one base, so this may be a read error. This rearrangement joins TRBV6-2 or TRBV6-3 to TRBJ2-1, with 11 nucleotides matching TRBD2. The V and J ends lost 8 bases and 3 bases, in that order; junction bases with no gene match: 6. There are 15 residues in the CDR3. Germline-derived CDR1 and CDR2 are MNHEY and SVGEGT. This CDR3 reads CASYSGRGIYNEQFF. Written as DNA, the CDR3 is TGTGCCAGCTATAGCGGGAGGGGTATCTACAATGAGCAGTTCTTC.